This T cell receptor beta chain derives from a study of vaccination effects on CD4 cells after COVID-19. This CDR3 has 16 amino acids. V lost 5 bases, J lost 2 bases, and 9 bases stayed unmatched. Germline V CDR1 and CDR2: LNHDA, SQIVND (reference sequence). Profiling relied on immunoSEQ multiplex PCR, and the TCRdb table lists in-frame clones only, not all of them. Of about 57,000 clones listed, approximately 81% were seen once; the top ten hold approximately 4.5%. With regard to this clone: Its antigen remains unknown.

Researchers isolated CD4+ T cells once around 11 days of culture had elapsed. Each participant was given two doses of one vaccine (BNT162b2 or mRNA-1273). The chain couples TRBV19 to TRBJ1-2; 9 nucleotides line up with TRBD1. The specimen was CD4+ T cells from PBMCs cultured without peptide, collected after COVID-19 vaccination. The TCR comes from a human donor who received a COVID-19 vaccine. CDR3 protein: CASSFAHRGLNYGYTF. CDR3 nucleotides: TGTGCCAGTAGTTTTGCTCACAGGGGGCTGAACTATGGCTACACCTTC.